This is a list of T cell receptor beta chains from one sample in a study of PD-1 blockade in mismatch repair-deficient tumors. Data came from immunoSEQ multiplex PCR; TCRdb stores just in-frame clones and leaves some out. The sample lists under 40,000 clones, over 80% occurring once. This specimen was PBMCs, taken roughly 39 weeks after starting pembrolizumab. All receptors come from an adult with mismatch repair-deficient cancer. The CDR3 runs from the conserved cysteine through the conserved F or W. Each record gives: D gene, clone size, V gene, J gene, CDR3 protein, CDR3 DNA. D genes are given only for firm matches. Some rows have no size entry. The others give once, few or many, or a class for an expanded clone.

D: -
size: -
V: TRBV2
J: TRBJ1-3
CDR3: CASSEKSSGNTIYF
DNA: TGTGCCAGCAGTGAAAAGAGCTCTGGAAACACCATATATTTT

D: TRBD1
size: -
V: TRBV27
J: TRBJ2-3
CDR3: CASSLSFRAGGFPTDTQYF
DNA: TGTGCCAGCAGTTTATCTTTTCGGGCAGGGGGCTTCCCCACAGATACGCAGTATTTT

D: -
size: -
V: TRBV5-3
J: TRBJ2-2
CDR3: CARSYVGAGELFF
DNA: TGTGCCAGAAGCTACGTCGGGGCCGGGGAGCTGTTTTTT

D: TRBD1
size: -
V: TRBV7-2
J: TRBJ1-1
CDR3: CASSYHGQGGTEAFF
DNA: TGTGCCAGCAGCTATCACGGACAGGGGGGGACTGAAGCTTTCTTT

D: TRBD2
size: -
V: TRBV10-1
J: TRBJ2-1
CDR3: CASRGLWTSGSEPNEQFF
DNA: TGCGCCAGCAGGGGACTTTGGACTAGCGGGAGTGAACCCAATGAGCAGTTCTTC

D: TRBD1
size: -
V: TRBV10-3
J: TRBJ2-7
CDR3: CAISPTVGTGVTEQYF
DNA: TGTGCCATCAGCCCCACTGTTGGAACAGGGGTGACCGAGCAGTACTTC

D: TRBD2
size: -
V: TRBV27
J: TRBJ2-7
CDR3: CASSLLGTSGGYEQYF
DNA: TGTGCCAGCAGTTTATTAGGAACTAGCGGGGGCTACGAGCAGTACTTC

D: -
size: -
V: TRBV28
J: TRBJ2-1
CDR3: CASRRQGLGSYNEQFF
DNA: TGTGCCAGCAGGCGTCAGGGGCTAGGCTCCTACAATGAGCAGTTCTTC

D: -
size: -
V: TRBV18
J: TRBJ2-5
CDR3: CASSRGPSKETQYF
DNA: TGTGCCAGCTCACGGGGGCCCTCAAAGGAGACCCAGTACTTC

D: -
size: -
V: TRBV27
J: TRBJ2-7
CDR3: CASSLLASSYEQYF
DNA: TGTGCCAGCAGTTTGCTAGCGTCATCCTACGAGCAGTACTTC

D: TRBD2
size: few
V: TRBV28
J: TRBJ2-7
CDR3: CASLFGGGRDEQYF
DNA: TGTGCCAGCCTGTTCGGTGGGGGGAGGGACGAGCAGTACTTC

D: TRBD1
size: -
V: TRBV5-1
J: TRBJ2-2
CDR3: CASSYRQGAGELFF
DNA: TGCGCCAGCAGCTATCGACAGGGGGCCGGGGAGCTGTTTTTT

D: TRBD1
size: -
V: TRBV27
J: TRBJ1-5
CDR3: CASSADRDGNQPQHF
DNA: TGTGCCAGCAGTGCTGACAGGGACGGCAATCAGCCCCAGCATTTT

D: TRBD2
size: once
V: TRBV6-5
J: TRBJ2-1
CDR3: CASSYSIAGGLNEQFF
DNA: TGTGCCAGCAGTTACTCGATAGCGGGAGGACTCAATGAGCAGTTCTTC

D: -
size: -
V: TRBV9
J: TRBJ1-1
CDR3: CASSVGGLVNTEAFF
DNA: TGTGCCAGCAGCGTCGGGGGGCTTGTGAACACTGAAGCTTTCTTT

D: -
size: -
V: TRBV5-1
J: TRBJ1-1
CDR3: CASSPSTENTEAFF
DNA: TGCGCCAGCAGTCCATCGACAGAAAACACTGAAGCTTTCTTT

D: TRBD1
size: -
V: TRBV19
J: TRBJ2-6
CDR3: CATSDPGQGFRVSGANVLTF
DNA: TGTGCCACCTCAGACCCGGGACAGGGGTTCCGGGTGTCTGGGGCCAACGTCCTGACTTTC

D: -
size: -
V: TRBV7-2
J: TRBJ1-1
CDR3: CASSTSGGGFTEAFF
DNA: TGTGCCAGCAGCACTAGCGGAGGTGGGTTTACTGAAGCTTTCTTT

D: -
size: -
V: TRBV30
J: TRBJ2-6
CDR3: CAWIRSGFSGANVLTF
DNA: TGTGCCTGGATCCGATCAGGGTTCTCTGGGGCCAACGTCCTGACTTTC

D: TRBD2
size: once
V: TRBV6-6
J: TRBJ2-1
CDR3: CASGTSGSRSYNEQFF
DNA: TGTGCCAGCGGGACTAGCGGGAGTAGATCCTACAATGAGCAGTTCTTC

D: TRBD1
size: -
V: TRBV5-4
J: TRBJ1-6
CDR3: CASSSRDSVSPLHF
DNA: TGTGCCAGCAGCAGCCGGGACAGCGTTTCACCCCTCCACTTT

D: TRBD2
size: -
V: TRBV2
J: TRBJ2-1
CDR3: CASSGSGIYNEQFF
DNA: TGTGCCAGCAGTGGTAGCGGGATTTACAATGAGCAGTTCTTC

D: -
size: -
V: TRBV9
J: TRBJ1-1
CDR3: CASSVAGGLAFF
DNA: TGTGCCAGCAGCGTGGCTGGGGGCTTGGCTTTCTTT

D: TRBD1
size: -
V: TRBV2
J: TRBJ1-2
CDR3: CASSAGTGDPGTF
DNA: TGTGCCAGCAGTGCCGGGACAGGGGACCCGGGGACCTTC

D: -
size: -
V: TRBV5-1
J: TRBJ1-4
CDR3: CASSLGADIREKLFF
DNA: TGCGCCAGCAGCTTGGGGGCAGATATACGTGAAAAACTGTTTTTT

D: TRBD1
size: -
V: TRBV7-2
J: TRBJ2-5
CDR3: CASSRMQGAETQYF
DNA: TGTGCCAGCAGCCGAATGCAGGGGGCCGAGACCCAGTACTTC

D: -
size: -
V: TRBV6-6
J: TRBJ2-3
CDR3: CASSYVSGSTDTQYF
DNA: TGTGCCAGCAGTTACGTTTCGGGTTCCACAGATACGCAGTATTTT

D: -
size: -
V: TRBV5-6
J: TRBJ2-1
CDR3: CASSAAGGSHNEQFF
DNA: TGTGCCAGCAGCGCCGCCGGCGGGTCCCACAATGAGCAGTTCTTC

D: TRBD2
size: -
V: TRBV28
J: TRBJ2-3
CDR3: CASSWTSGITDTQYF
DNA: TGTGCCAGCAGTTGGACTAGCGGAATCACAGATACGCAGTATTTT

D: -
size: -
V: TRBV18
J: TRBJ1-1
CDR3: CASSPVRANTEAFF
DNA: TGTGCCAGCTCACCGGTCAGGGCGAACACTGAAGCTTTCTTT

D: -
size: -
V: TRBV7-9
J: TRBJ2-3
CDR3: CASSLGGTTDTQYF
DNA: TGTGCCAGCAGCTTAGGGGGGACAACAGATACGCAGTATTTT

D: -
size: few
V: TRBV5-6
J: TRBJ2-7
CDR3: CASTRTQGAIYEQYF
DNA: TGTGCCAGCACACGCACCCAGGGTGCCATCTACGAGCAGTACTTC

D: TRBD2
size: few
V: TRBV27
J: TRBJ2-7
CDR3: CASSLLAGGREQYF
DNA: TGTGCCAGCAGTTTACTAGCGGGAGGACGAGAGCAGTACTTC

D: -
size: -
V: TRBV28
J: TRBJ2-3
CDR3: CASSLRDTQYF
DNA: TGTGCCAGCAGTTTACGTGATACGCAGTATTTT

D: -
size: -
V: TRBV13
J: TRBJ2-5
CDR3: CASSETGTQYF
DNA: TGTGCCAGCAGCGAAACGGGGACCCAGTACTTC

D: -
size: -
V: TRBV5-1
J: TRBJ1-2
CDR3: CASSPGVQDYGYTF
DNA: TGCGCCAGCAGCCCGGGGGTACAGGACTATGGCTACACCTTC

D: -
size: -
V: TRBV7-6
J: TRBJ2-7
CDR3: CASSPSWTDKSSYEQYF
DNA: TGTGCCAGCAGCCCCTCGTGGACAGACAAGTCTTCCTACGAGCAGTACTTC

D: -
size: once
V: TRBV19
J: TRBJ2-2
CDR3: CASSIQGRDTGELFF
DNA: TGTGCCAGTAGTATCCAGGGGAGGGACACCGGGGAGCTGTTTTTT

D: -
size: few
V: TRBV2
J: TRBJ2-7
CDR3: CASRRGTTYGNEQYF
DNA: TGTGCCAGCAGAAGGGGGACGACGTACGGGAACGAGCAGTACTTC

D: -
size: -
V: TRBV5-4
J: TRBJ1-4
CDR3: CASSSDSYNEKLFF
DNA: TGTGCCAGCAGTTCGGACAGTTATAATGAAAAACTGTTTTTT

D: TRBD2
size: -
V: TRBV7-3
J: TRBJ2-1
CDR3: CASASGARNEQFF
DNA: TGTGCCAGCGCTAGCGGGGCTAGGAATGAGCAGTTCTTC

D: -
size: -
V: TRBV28
J: TRBJ2-1
CDR3: CASSLTGASGSNEQFF
DNA: TGTGCCAGCAGTTTAACGGGGGCTAGCGGTAGCAATGAGCAGTTCTTC

D: -
size: -
V: TRBV6-1
J: TRBJ2-3
CDR3: CASRSGASTDTQYF
DNA: TGTGCCAGCAGATCAGGGGCTAGCACAGATACGCAGTATTTT

D: -
size: -
V: TRBV2
J: TRBJ1-4
CDR3: CASSDSGPELFF
DNA: TGTGCCAGCAGCGATTCAGGGCCGGAACTGTTTTTT

D: -
size: -
V: TRBV7-9
J: TRBJ1-4
CDR3: CASRAGITNEKLFF
DNA: TGTGCCAGCAGAGCAGGGATAACTAATGAAAAACTGTTTTTT

D: -
size: -
V: TRBV10-3
J: TRBJ2-5
CDR3: CAISPAPTRGETQYF
DNA: TGTGCCATCAGTCCAGCCCCGACTAGGGGCGAGACCCAGTACTTC

D: -
size: once
V: TRBV28
J: TRBJ2-5
CDR3: CASSLGHRAQETQYF
DNA: TGTGCCAGCAGTTTGGGTCACAGGGCCCAGGAGACCCAGTACTTC

D: -
size: -
V: TRBV6-5
J: TRBJ2-5
CDR3: CASSGRRAQETQYF
DNA: TGTGCCAGCAGTGGCCGGAGGGCCCAAGAGACCCAGTACTTC

D: -
size: -
V: TRBV4-1
J: TRBJ1-1
CDR3: CASSQGGQSLNTEAFF
DNA: TGCGCCAGCAGCCAAGGAGGACAGTCGCTGAACACTGAAGCTTTCTTT

D: -
size: -
V: TRBV4-1
J: TRBJ2-7
CDR3: CASSQAESNYEQYF
DNA: TGCGCCAGCAGCCAAGCTGAGAGTAACTACGAGCAGTACTTC

D: -
size: -
V: TRBV5-1
J: TRBJ2-3
CDR3: CASSLVGTIGTDTQYF
DNA: TGCGCCAGCAGCTTGGTGGGGACAATCGGCACAGATACGCAGTATTTT

D: TRBD1
size: -
V: TRBV5-1
J: TRBJ1-1
CDR3: CASSLPGQVEAFF
DNA: TGCGCCAGCAGCTTGCCGGGACAGGTCGAAGCTTTCTTT

D: -
size: -
V: TRBV23-1
J: TRBJ2-7
CDR3: CASSQSRKPDTPVYEQYF
DNA: TGCGCCAGCAGTCAATCGCGTAAACCCGACACCCCAGTCTACGAGCAGTACTTC

D: -
size: -
V: TRBV28
J: TRBJ1-2
CDR3: CASTRGFSIVISYGYTF
DNA: TGTGCCAGCACCCGGGGGTTCAGTATAGTTATCTCCTATGGCTACACCTTC

D: TRBD2
size: -
V: TRBV5-5
J: TRBJ2-1
CDR3: CASSLAGAGGGNEQFF
DNA: TGTGCCAGCAGCTTGGCCGGGGCGGGAGGCGGCAATGAGCAGTTCTTC

D: TRBD1
size: -
V: TRBV29-1
J: TRBJ1-1
CDR3: CSVVRLTGIESEAFF
DNA: TGCAGCGTTGTACGACTGACAGGGATCGAATCTGAAGCTTTCTTT

D: -
size: -
V: TRBV29-1
J: TRBJ1-1
CDR3: CSVPLDSENTEAFF
DNA: TGCAGCGTTCCCCTAGACAGTGAGAACACTGAAGCTTTCTTT

D: -
size: -
V: TRBV11-2
J: TRBJ2-3
CDR3: CASSKAGPADTQYF
DNA: TGTGCCAGCAGCAAAGCGGGCCCGGCAGATACGCAGTATTTT

D: TRBD1
size: -
V: TRBV19
J: TRBJ2-7
CDR3: CASSAGQGFYEQYF
DNA: TGTGCCAGTAGTGCGGGACAGGGTTTCTACGAGCAGTACTTC

D: TRBD2
size: -
V: TRBV7-3
J: TRBJ2-2
CDR3: CASSPGLAGSPANTGELFF
DNA: TGTGCCAGCAGCCCGGGACTAGCGGGAAGTCCCGCGAACACCGGGGAGCTGTTTTTT